This entry concerns a single T cell receptor beta chain. Its antigen remains unidentified. These data come from a study of shared clonotypes between healthy human individuals. The study, taken as a whole, reports: Measured sharing among donors was expected to vary with sequencing depth.

When replicate PCRs were run on sorted subsets, they used about 220 ng DNA, around 33,000 T cell genomes. Clones were read by immunoSEQ multiplex PCR, and TCRdb kept only the in-frame ones, dropping some. In the table there are around 1,900,000 clones, around 95% of which are singletons. Only CD45RO-negative cells positively selected for CCR7 counted as naive CD8 cells, so terminally differentiated effector memory CD45RA+ cells were excluded. The TCR sequence derives from a man aged 18 to 30 in good health. Some clones in this sample may be carry-over from other donors' samples. Sequences were obtained from naive CD8+ T cells from PBMCs.

The CDR3 protein is CASSYTSGGTYNEQFF. The CDR3 DNA is TGTGCCAGCAGCTATACTAGCGGGGGAACCTACAATGAGCAGTTCTTC. The V gene is TRBV7-2, the J gene TRBJ2-1; 11 positions agree with TRBD2. V lost 4 bases, J lost 2 bases, and 4 bases stayed unmatched. The CDR3 totals 16 residues. The germline V gene has CDR1 SGHTA and CDR2 FQGNSA.